One sample yielded the 27 T cell receptor beta chains listed below, sequenced in a study of CD8 T cells in ankylosing spondylitis. TCRdb reprocessed the 5' RACE reads via MiXCR and lists one record per CDR3 protein. The table lists about 400,000 distinct CDR3 sequences, 20% of them singletons. The sample was blood, either unsorted or a sorted T cell fraction (not recorded which). Receptor source: a male donor with ankylosing spondylitis or in good health (not recorded which).

The chain uses TRBV11-2 and TRBJ1-1, with D maybe TRBD1 (5 bases). There are 14 residues in the CDR3. CDR1 and CDR2 (germline): SGHAT, FQNNGV. V gave up 1 base and J gave up 2 bases, with 8 bases separating them. DNA of the CDR3: TGTGCCAGCAGCTTAGGGGGGATCAACACTGAAGCTTTCTTT. It specifies CASSLGGINTEAFF.

The rearrangement links TRBV12-3 or TRBV12-4 to TRBJ2-7; D possibly uses TRBD1 or TRBD2 (5 bases each). The CDR3 length is 15 residues. The ends were cut back, 2 bases at V and 3 bases at J, with 14 bases in the middle. DNA of the CDR3: TGTGCCAGCAGTTTAAGTAGGGACGGACTCTACGAGCAGTACTTC. Its translation is CASSLSRDGLYEQYF.

This clonotype has a count of ten or more. The chain has TRBV5-1 and TRBJ2-2, with D unresolved. Germline V gives CDR1 SGHRS, CDR2 YFSETQ. V lost 0 bases to trimming and J lost 5 bases, with 2 bases between them. The CDR3 sequence is 12 residues long. The CDR3 reads CASSLDTGELFF. The CDR3 DNA sequence: TGCGCCAGCAGCTTGGATACCGGGGAGCTGTTTTTT.

The chain carries TRBV11-2 and TRBJ2-5, with D possibly matching TRBD2 (5 bases). There are 15 residues in the CDR3. Germline CDR1 SGHAT, CDR2 FQNNGV. Trimming left V 2 bases short and J 9 bases short, with 19 bases between. This CDR3 is CASSLNPSPTEAQYF. The CDR3 nucleotides read TGTGCCAGCAGCTTAAACCCTAGCCCCACGGAGGCCCAGTACTTC.

This chain connects TRBV12-3 or TRBV12-4 to TRBJ2-5; the D call may be TRBD1 or TRBD2 (5 bases each). The V and J ends lost 8 bases and 2 bases respectively, with 12 bases between them. The length of the CDR3 is 13 residues. CDR3 coding DNA: TGTGCCAGCGGGGACCCGAAACAAGAGACCCAGTACTTC. It specifies CASGDPKQETQYF.

The table lists this clonotype with a few counts. The chain has TRBV11-2 and TRBJ2-7; perhaps TRBD2 as D (8 bases). The ends were cut back, 1 base at V and 4 bases at J, with 20 bases in the middle. Germline V gene lookup returns CDR1 SGHAT and CDR2 FQNNGV. This CDR3 spans 17 amino acids. CDR3 protein: CASSLVQGGTRMYEQYF. The DNA of the CDR3 is TGTGCCAGCAGCTTAGTGCAGGGGGGGACTAGGATGTACGAGCAGTACTTC. The whole variable domain, filled in from reference TRBV11-2 and TRBJ2-7, reads EAGVAQSPRYKIIEKRQSVAFWCNPISGHATLYWYQQILGQGPKLLIQFQNNGVVDDSQLPKDRFSAERLKGVDSTLKIQPAKLEDSAVYLCASSLVQGGTRMYEQYFGPGTRLTVT.

The chain uses TRBV3-1 and TRBJ1-1; no reliable D call. V was clipped by 0 bases and J by 2 bases, with 10 bases between them. Germline V gene lookup returns CDR1 LGHDT and CDR2 YNNKEL (reference sequence). This CDR3 is 15 amino acids long. For the CDR3, the DNA is TGTGCCAGCAGCCAAGACTGGGCTTCTAACACTGAAGCTTTCTTT. Residues: CASSQDWASNTEAFF.

V usage is TRBV20-1 and J usage is TRBJ2-7; 13 bases are a match to TRBD2. The CDR3 extends over 18 amino acids. Germline values: CDR1 DFQATT, CDR2 SNEGSKA (reference sequence). Germline trimming cut 2 bases from V and 0 bases from J; bases unmatched to any gene: 10. The CDR3 DNA follows: TGCAGTGCTAGATCGGAAGGACTAGCGGGGGCTTACTCCTACGAGCAGTACTTC. Its protein is CSARSEGLAGAYSYEQYF.

This sequence joins TRBV9 and TRBJ2-1, with D tentatively TRBD1 (7 bases). Germline values: CDR1 SGDLS, CDR2 YYNGEE. This CDR3 has 16 residues. V was trimmed by 0 bases and J by 6 bases, leaving 16 bases between them. DNA for the CDR3: TGTGCCAGCAGCGTAGTGCAGGGGGAGGAGCGCAATGAGCAGTTCTTC. Translation: CASSVVQGEERNEQFF.

The chain is built from TRBV30 and TRBJ2-1; 8 nucleotides agree with TRBD1. The trim removed 7 bases at V and 7 bases at J, leaving 9 bases unmatched. The CDR3 loop spans 13 amino acids. The V gene's germline CDR1 is GTSNPN and CDR2 SVGIG (reference sequence). CDR3 nucleotide sequence: TGTGCCTCGGACAGGGAGGTTAAGAATGAGCAGTTCTTC. Protein: CASDREVKNEQFF.

The chain combines TRBV5-6 with TRBJ2-7; 7 bases are shared with TRBD2. The CDR3 length is 14 residues. Germline-derived CDR1 and CDR2 are SGHDT and YYEEEE. The ends lost 4 bases at V and 1 base at J; junction bases unmatched: 5. The CDR3 DNA reads TGTGCCAGCAGCCCCGCGGGGGAATCCTACGAGCAGTACTTC. This codes for CASSPAGESYEQYF.

V gene TRBV15 combines with J gene TRBJ2-7; D remains ambiguous. The CDR3 covers 12 residues. Trimming took 8 bases from V and 6 from J, leaving 14 bases between them. CDR1 is LNHNV, CDR2 YYDKDF, per germline (reference sequence). As DNA, the CDR3 is TGTGCCACCTCGGCACCTTACGGCGAGCAGTACTTC. It codes for CATSAPYGEQYF.

This clonotype was seen only a few times. This chain joins TRBV7-2 and TRBJ2-7; no firm D call. The CDR3 has 13 amino acids. In germline, CDR1 is SGHTA, CDR2 FQGNSA. Trimming shortened V by 2 bases and J by 2 bases, and 7 bases separated the two germline ends. CDR3 amino acids: CASSLYATYEQYF. CDR3 sequence (DNA): TGTGCCAGCAGCTTATACGCTACCTACGAGCAGTACTTC.

This clonotype turned up a few times. The chain recombines TRBV5-6 with TRBJ2-2; TRBD1 might be the D (5 bases). The V gene's germline CDR1 is SGHDT and CDR2 YYEEEE. This CDR3 comprises 13 residues. Trimming stripped 4 bases from V and 5 bases from J, with 9 bases between. The CDR3 bases are TGTGCCAGCAGCCCTCAGGGAACCGGGGAGCTGTTTTTT. This sequence encodes CASSPQGTGELFF.

This sequence joins TRBV30 and TRBJ2-7; D gene uncertain. V gave up 5 bases and J gave up 2 bases, with 7 bases separating them. The germline V gene has CDR1 GTSNPN and CDR2 SVGIG (reference sequence). The CDR3 loop spans 11 amino acids. The CDR3 DNA reads as TGTGCCTGGGCTTACACCTACGAGCAGTACTTC. The encoded protein is CAWAYTYEQYF.

This clonotype occurred a few times. The rearrangement links TRBV11-2 to TRBJ2-1, with a weak D call TRBD2 (5 bases). CDR3 length: 14 residues. Germline-derived CDR1 and CDR2 are SGHAT and FQNNGV. The germline V and J ends were trimmed by 1 base and 7 bases, with 11 bases remaining between them. The chain's CDR3 is CASSLGRLLNEQFF. CDR3 nucleotide sequence: TGTGCCAGCAGCTTAGGCAGACTACTAAATGAGCAGTTCTTC.

This clonotype has only a few counts. This chain links TRBV3-1 with TRBJ2-2; tentative D call: TRBD1 (5 bases). Germline loops: CDR1 LGHDT, CDR2 YNNKEL (reference sequence). Trimming left V 10 bases short and J 6 bases short, with 18 bases between. The CDR3 covers 14 residues. CDR3 loop: CATTQELRPGELFF. Here the CDR3 DNA reads TGTGCCACAACACAGGAGCTCAGACCCGGGGAGCTGTTTTTT.

This clonotype showed up just a few times. V gene TRBV29-1 combines with J gene TRBJ2-1; perhaps TRBD1 as D (6 bases). Germline loops: CDR1 SQVTM, CDR2 ANQGSEA. The CDR3 extends over 12 amino acids. Trimming cost V 1 base and J 7 bases, with 8 bases left between them. CDR3 protein: CSVEGGRNEQFF. DNA for the CDR3: TGCAGCGTTGAAGGGGGGCGGAATGAGCAGTTCTTC.

The CDR3 region is CASQTYGYGYTF. The CDR3 bases are TGTGCCAGCCAGACGTACGGGTATGGCTACACCTTC. The chain carries TRBV9 and TRBJ1-2, with no clear D. V was trimmed by 7 bases and J by 5 bases, leaving 12 bases between them. The CDR3 length is 12 residues. CDR1 is SGDLS, CDR2 YYNGEE, per germline.

The table lists this clonotype with a few counts. The chain carries TRBV7-9 and TRBJ2-2, with D hard to call. V lost 11 bases and J lost 6, with 19 bases in between. This CDR3 has 14 amino acids. Germline-derived CDR1 and CDR2 are SEHNR and FQNEAQ (reference sequence). The CDR3 coding sequence is TGTGCCCTCGGCTCCGTCGAAACATCCGGGGAGCTGTTTTTT. It encodes CALGSVETSGELFF.

This clonotype has more than one count but fewer than ten. CDR3 sequence: CASSLWGSSSYNEQFF. The CDR3 DNA reads TGTGCCAGCAGTTTGTGGGGCTCGAGCTCCTACAATGAGCAGTTCTTC. This chain connects TRBV12-3 or TRBV12-4 to TRBJ2-1, with D possibly matching TRBD1 (5 bases). With 3 bases removed from V and 0 bases from J, the gap between germline ends came to 12 bases. This CDR3 region has 16 residues.

The chain couples TRBV25-1 to TRBJ2-7; tentative D call: TRBD1 (6 bases). Germline V lookup: CDR1 MGHDK, CDR2 SYGVNS. The CDR3 sequence is 15 residues long. The V end was cut by 1 base, the J end by 2 bases, with 12 bases between. CDR3 in DNA: TGTGCCAGCAGTGAATTCAGGGGTAATCCCTACGAGCAGTACTTC. Translated: CASSEFRGNPYEQYF.

The V call is TRBV10-3, the J call TRBJ2-3; D is perhaps TRBD1 (6 bases). The V gene lost 6 bases and the J gene lost 0 bases, with 13 bases spanning the gap. The length of the CDR3 is 15 residues. CDR1 is ENHRY and CDR2 is SYGVKD in the germline V gene. CDR3 coding DNA: TGTGCCATCAGGGCAGGGGATGGGAGCACAGATACGCAGTATTTT. Protein: CAIRAGDGSTDTQYF.

The genes are TRBV29-1 and TRBJ2-1, with a weak D call TRBD1 (7 bases). The CDR3 loop spans 11 amino acids. V was pared by 6 bases and J by 7 bases, with 10 bases between. Germline V CDR1 and CDR2: SQVTM, ANQGSEA. The CDR3 region has the DNA TGCAGCGTCGCAGGGGGGAATGAGCAGTTCTTC. It translates to CSVAGGNEQFF.

The table lists this clonotype with many counts. V gene TRBV20-1 combines with J gene TRBJ2-7; 9 bases line up with TRBD1. The germline CDR1 and CDR2 sequences are DFQATT and SNEGSKA (reference sequence). The CDR3 is 13 residues long. In DNA, the CDR3 is TGCAGCTTATGGGGAACAGGGGGCTCCGAGCAGTACTTC. Residues: CSLWGTGGSEQYF.

The gene calls are TRBV12-3 or TRBV12-4 and TRBJ2-1; D gene unclear. V was clipped by 3 bases and J by 2 bases, with 11 bases between them. The CDR3 length is 15 residues. CDR3 nucleotides: TGTGCCAGCAGTTTTGGGAAACGAACCTACAATGAGCAGTTCTTC. Amino acids: CASSFGKRTYNEQFF.

The rearrangement joins TRBV7-9 to TRBJ2-7; D gene uncertain. This CDR3 has 13 residues. Deletions cut 1 base from V and 2 bases from J, with 6 bases between. CDR1 is SEHNR and CDR2 is FQNEAQ in the germline V gene (reference sequence). This CDR3 reads CASSLDLAYEQYF. In nucleotides, the CDR3 is TGTGCCAGCAGCTTAGACCTTGCCTACGAGCAGTACTTC.